These 6 T cell receptor beta chains were sequenced from one sample in a study of CD4+ T cells in melanoma. Assay used: immunoSEQ multiplex PCR; TCRdb lists only in-frame clones, some missing. The repertoire has roughly 120,000 clones, around 92% of them found once; the top ten carry about 3.5%. The sequenced material came from peripheral blood. The receptors stem from a human donor with melanoma.

J is TRBJ2-1 and V is TRBV7-9; D is unresolved. V gave up 1 base and J gave up 8 bases, with 12 bases separating them. The CDR3 runs 14 residues. Germline-derived CDR1 and CDR2 are SEHNR and FQNEAQ (reference sequence). The CDR3 loop is CASSLGVTADEQFF. DNA of the CDR3: TGTGCCAGCAGCTTAGGGGTTACGGCGGATGAGCAGTTCTTC.

V and J are TRBV12-2 and TRBJ2-2; no DNA check was done on the table's D call, TRBD1. TRBV12-2 is noted as a pseudogene. The CDR3 covers 16 residues. CDR3 loop: CASRRVQGKNTGELFF. CDR3 in DNA: TGTGCAAGTCGCCGGGTTCAGGGAAAGAACACCGGGGAGCTGTTTTTT.

Details on this clone: Other DNA sequences of this sample code for an identical CDR3. The chain has TRBV5-1 and TRBJ2-5; a weak D match, TRBD1 (6 bases). The ends were cut back, 1 base at V and 4 bases at J, with 8 bases in the middle. This CDR3 contains 13 residues. CDR1 and CDR2 (germline): SGHRS, YFSETQ. Here the CDR3 DNA reads TGCGCCAGCAGCTTGCAGGGGAGAGAGACCCAGTACTTC. It codes for CASSLQGRETQYF.

This chain links TRBV6-1 with TRBJ2-7; D gene uncertain. Germline V gene data show CDR1 as MNHNS and CDR2 as SASEGT. This CDR3 region has 13 residues. Trimming removed 7 bases at V and 2 bases at J, with 12 bases between. CDR3 protein: CASTETTTYEQYF. The DNA of the CDR3 is TGTGCCAGCACCGAAACAACAACCTACGAGCAGTACTTC.

The chain has TRBV4-3 and TRBJ1-1; a possible D gene is TRBD1 (5 bases). V shed 4 bases and J shed 0 bases, with 9 bases lying between them. The CDR3 has 14 residues. Germline V lookup: CDR1 LGHNA, CDR2 YSLEER. The CDR3 is CASSLTGVNTEAFF. CDR3 nucleotides: TGCGCCAGCAGCCTTACGGGGGTGAACACTGAAGCTTTCTTT.

V usage is TRBV7-2 and J usage is TRBJ2-7; no definite D call. The length of the CDR3 is 12 residues. The ends were cut back, 4 bases at V and 0 bases at J, with 4 bases in the middle. Looked up from germline, CDR1 is SGHTA and CDR2 is FQGNSA. CDR3 coding DNA: TGTGCCAGCAGCTATCCCTCCTACGAGCAGTACTTC. Translated, it gives CASSYPSYEQYF.